This is a list of T cell receptor beta chains from one sample in a study of cytomegalovirus exposure and HLA in healthy donors. Sequenced by immunoSEQ multiplex PCR; TCRdb stores in-frame clones only, minus some. The data show 190,000 or so clones, with 70% to 80% seen just once and about 0.37% held by the top ten. The sequencing input was PBMCs. The receptor set was obtained from a male donor in good health and CMV-seropositive. CDR3s include the opening cysteine and the closing phenylalanine or tryptophan. Each record gives: CDR3 protein, J gene, V gene.

CASSQVDSEGYEQYF,TRBJ2-7,TRBV4-2
CASRRDYTEAFF,TRBJ1-1,TRBV6-5
CASSLEARGHNEQFF,TRBJ2-1,TRBV7-2
CASSRGQGDQPQHF,TRBJ1-5,TRBV5-1
CASRQDIYNSPLHF,TRBJ1-6,TRBV6-5
CASSKGTAISYGYTF,TRBJ1-2,TRBV11-1
CASSSGGGAGLNQPQHF,TRBJ1-5,TRBV27
CASSPGTGGTGETQYF,TRBJ2-5,TRBV18
CASSLPGLAAGTDTQYF,TRBJ2-3,TRBV5-6
CASSGQGTYNEQFF,TRBJ2-1,TRBV4-2
CASSSGGLGQPQHF,TRBJ1-5,TRBV6-1
CASSAQSRGGRTEAFF,TRBJ1-1,TRBV19
CASSRGRGSGNTIYF,TRBJ1-3,TRBV6-5
CSVTSGTGAQHF,TRBJ1-5,TRBV29-1
CASSRTGKGNQPQHF,TRBJ1-5,TRBV7-9
CGHSGRAGGELFF,TRBJ2-2,TRBV28
CASSSFAGGRETQYF,TRBJ2-5,TRBV6-5
CASSSRTGNEANNSPLHF,TRBJ1-6,TRBV9
CASNPRGVYEQYF,TRBJ2-7,TRBV6-1
CASQFLTGVTEAFF,TRBJ1-1,TRBV6-1
CASSVDLATSGTQYF,TRBJ2-5,TRBV9
CASSLDRAANTGELFF,TRBJ2-2,TRBV7-3
CASSPYSGTGPSNEKLFF,TRBJ1-4,TRBV4-1
CALTGAPNNEQFF,TRBJ2-1,TRBV30
CASSFTGGTEAFF,TRBJ1-1,TRBV7-3
CASSLDRTREGKAFF,TRBJ1-1,TRBV11-2
CASSPVVSSLEQYF,TRBJ2-7,TRBV5-4
CSSSTVNTEAFF,TRBJ1-1,TRBV7-9
CASSLGDLEAKKQYF,TRBJ2-7,TRBV13
CASSSGPGEQYF,TRBJ2-7,TRBV7-2
CASSGTSDNEQFF,TRBJ2-1,TRBV14
CASRRGNTIYF,TRBJ1-3,TRBV19
CASSLGAAGGGAVNTGELFF,TRBJ2-2,TRBV7-7
CASSRDMEETQYF,TRBJ2-5,TRBV7-9
CASSLGKGNEQYF,TRBJ2-7,TRBV4-3
CASSVDYMNTEAFF,TRBJ1-1,TRBV9
CASSPYTTSHEQFF,TRBJ2-1,TRBV19
CASSTPAGGTDTQYF,TRBJ2-3,TRBV28
CASSKGLAGSDTQYF,TRBJ2-3,TRBV11-3
CTSSQDLRWPQHF,TRBJ1-5,TRBV1
CASSGGVTGELFF,TRBJ2-2,TRBV27
CASSLGNSGFGELFF,TRBJ2-2,TRBV5-1
CASSVQVASPLHF,TRBJ1-6,TRBV9
CASRATGGGGSYGYTF,TRBJ1-2,TRBV7-3
CASSHPTGMGSPLHF,TRBJ1-6,TRBV5-6
CAWGTQGVKGNEQFF,TRBJ2-1,TRBV30
CASSLGQTYNSPLHF,TRBJ1-6,TRBV7-9
CASSVAIRGPNTGELFF,TRBJ2-2,TRBV9
CASSVEGTSGRHPYEQYF,TRBJ2-7,TRBV9
CASSLGVAGVTDTQYF,TRBJ2-3,TRBV11-2
CASSTLAGGNWVEQFF,TRBJ2-1,TRBV19
CASSYSGQNRHGYTF,TRBJ1-2,TRBV6-5
CASTQGTENEQYF,TRBJ2-7,TRBV28
CASSLVGRGMGQETQYF,TRBJ2-5,TRBV5-4